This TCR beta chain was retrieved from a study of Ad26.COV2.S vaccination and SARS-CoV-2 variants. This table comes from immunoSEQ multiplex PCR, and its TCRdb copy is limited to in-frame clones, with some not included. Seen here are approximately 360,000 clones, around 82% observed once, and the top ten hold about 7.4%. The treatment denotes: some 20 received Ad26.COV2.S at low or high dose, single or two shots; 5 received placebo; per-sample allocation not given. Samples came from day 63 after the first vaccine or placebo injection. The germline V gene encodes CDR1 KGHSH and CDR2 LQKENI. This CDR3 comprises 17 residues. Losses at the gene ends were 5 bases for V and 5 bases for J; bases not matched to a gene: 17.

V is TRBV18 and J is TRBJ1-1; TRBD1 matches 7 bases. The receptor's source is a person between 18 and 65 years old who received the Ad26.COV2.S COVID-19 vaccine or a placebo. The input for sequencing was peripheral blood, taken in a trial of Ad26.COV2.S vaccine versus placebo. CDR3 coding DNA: TGTGCCAGCTCATCCGCCGCAACAGGGGCCAGGGGGACTGAAGCTTTCTTT. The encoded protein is CASSSAATGARGTEAFF.